This entry is about one T cell receptor beta chain. What it recognizes is unknown. The PCR contained 60 Vbeta and 13 Jbeta primers. Data came from immunoSEQ multiplex PCR; TCRdb stores just in-frame clones and leaves some out. The specimen's table records approximately 150,000 clones. Among the donors, all were healthy bone marrow donors. These data belong to a study of cytomegalovirus exposure and HLA in healthy donors. Broader study findings: Confirmation was obtained in vitro that a few CMV-associated chains are specific for CMV antigens. Later, TCR association rates were found to vary by HLA locus, highest for DRB1 and lowest for HLA-C.

The V segment lost 0 bases and the J segment 3 bases; nucleotides outside the gene matches: 2. This CDR3 spans 14 amino acids. Per germline, CDR1 SGHDT and CDR2 YYEEEE. The specimen sequenced was PBMCs. The V gene is TRBV5-6, the J gene TRBJ2-5; 7 nucleotides agree with TRBD1. The sequence derives from a male donor in good health and CMV-seronegative. Written as DNA, the CDR3 is TGTGCCAGCAGCTTGGTTGACAGGGAAGAGACCCAGTACTTC. Protein sequence: CASSLVDREETQYF.